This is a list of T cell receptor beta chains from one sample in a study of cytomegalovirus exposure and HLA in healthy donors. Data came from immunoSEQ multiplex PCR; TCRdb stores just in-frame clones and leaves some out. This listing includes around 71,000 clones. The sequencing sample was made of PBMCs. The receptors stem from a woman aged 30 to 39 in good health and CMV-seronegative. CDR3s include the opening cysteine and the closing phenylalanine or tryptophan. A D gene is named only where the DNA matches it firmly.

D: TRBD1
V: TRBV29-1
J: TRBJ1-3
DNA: TGCAGCGTCGGGAGGGGGCTCGGTGGAAACACCATATATTTT
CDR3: CSVGRGLGGNTIYF

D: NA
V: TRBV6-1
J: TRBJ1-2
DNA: TGTGCCAGCAGTGAAAGGGGTCACGGCTACACCTTC
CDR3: CASSERGHGYTF

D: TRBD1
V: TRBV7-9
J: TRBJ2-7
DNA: TGTGCCAGCAGCTCTCGACAGGGTAGGGAGCAGTACTTC
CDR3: CASSSRQGREQYF

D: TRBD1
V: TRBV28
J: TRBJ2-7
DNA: TGTGCCAGCAGTTTCGGACAGGGCTACGAGCAGTACTTC
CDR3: CASSFGQGYEQYF

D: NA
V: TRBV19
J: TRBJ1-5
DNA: TGTGCCAGTACCCCTCAAGGCAGGGCAATGCAGCCCCAGCATTTT
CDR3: CASTPQGRAMQPQHF

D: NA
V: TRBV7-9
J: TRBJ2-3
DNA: TGTGCCAGCAGGACGTCCGAGGCAGATACGCAGTATTTT
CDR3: CASRTSEADTQYF

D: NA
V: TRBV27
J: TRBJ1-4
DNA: TGTGCCAGCAGTTCCGGACGCGGGGCAGGGGAAAAACTGTTTTTT
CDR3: CASSSGRGAGEKLFF

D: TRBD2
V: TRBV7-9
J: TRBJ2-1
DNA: TGTGCCAGCAGCGAAGCGGGGGGGCGGGGGAATGAGCAGTTCTTC
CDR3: CASSEAGGRGNEQFF

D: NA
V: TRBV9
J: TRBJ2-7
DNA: TGTGCCAGCAGCGTAGGAGTACTCTCCTACGAGCAGTACTTC
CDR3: CASSVGVLSYEQYF

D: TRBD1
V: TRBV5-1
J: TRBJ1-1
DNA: TGCGCCAGCAGCTTGTGGACAGGGGAAACTGAAGCTTTCTTT
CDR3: CASSLWTGETEAFF

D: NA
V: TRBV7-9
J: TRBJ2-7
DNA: TGTGCCAGCAGCTTGGGACATGGCAACTCCTACGAGCAGTACTTC
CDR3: CASSLGHGNSYEQYF

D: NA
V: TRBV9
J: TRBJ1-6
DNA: TGTGCCAGCAGCGATCTCGCGGCCTCACCCCTCCACTTT
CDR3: CASSDLAASPLHF

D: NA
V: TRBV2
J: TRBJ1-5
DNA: TGTGCCAGCACCCAGGGGAGAAGCAATCAGCCCCAGCATTTT
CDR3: CASTQGRSNQPQHF

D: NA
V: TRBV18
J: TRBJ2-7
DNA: TGTGCCAGCTCACTCACGACAGTCATCGACTACGAGCAGTACTTC
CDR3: CASSLTTVIDYEQYF

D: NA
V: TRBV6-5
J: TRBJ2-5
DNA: TGTGCCAGCAGTTACTCGGGGCAGGGAGAGACCCAGTACTTC
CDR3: CASSYSGQGETQYF

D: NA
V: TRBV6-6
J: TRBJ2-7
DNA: TGTGCCAGCAGTTTCCGGGACTGGATTTGGGAGCAGTACTTC
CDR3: CASSFRDWIWEQYF

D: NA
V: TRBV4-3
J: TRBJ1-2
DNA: TGCGCCAGCAGCCAAGATTTACAGGGAGCAGGCTATGGCTACACCTTC
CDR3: CASSQDLQGAGYGYTF

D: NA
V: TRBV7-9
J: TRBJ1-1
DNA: TGTGCCAGCAGCTCTAACACTGAAGCTTTCTTT
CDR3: CASSSNTEAFF

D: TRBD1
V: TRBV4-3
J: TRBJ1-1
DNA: TGCGCCAGCAGCCAGGTTCATGGACAGGGGGCGAGAACTGAAGCTTTCTTT
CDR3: CASSQVHGQGARTEAFF

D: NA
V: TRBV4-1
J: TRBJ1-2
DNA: TGCGCCAGCAGCCAAGTTGGGCCGGGGAGGGGCCATAACTATGGCTACACCTTC
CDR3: CASSQVGPGRGHNYGYTF

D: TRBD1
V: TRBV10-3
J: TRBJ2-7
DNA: TGTGCCATCAGCTCGGGGGACAGGGGCTCCTACGAGCAGTACTTC
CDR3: CAISSGDRGSYEQYF

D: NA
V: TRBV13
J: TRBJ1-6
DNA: TGTGCCAGCAGCTTAGGGGGCGATTATAATTCACCCCTCCACTTT
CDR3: CASSLGGDYNSPLHF

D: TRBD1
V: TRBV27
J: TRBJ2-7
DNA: TGTGCCAGCGGGTTCCGGGACAGGGAGTACTTC
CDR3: CASGFRDREYF

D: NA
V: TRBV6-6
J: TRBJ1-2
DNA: TGTGCCAGCAGACGCGAGGGGGAGAACTATGGCTACACCTTC
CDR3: CASRREGENYGYTF

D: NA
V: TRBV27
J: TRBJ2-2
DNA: TGTGCCAGCAGTACGACGACAGGAACCAACACCGGGGAGCTGTTTTTT
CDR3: CASSTTTGTNTGELFF

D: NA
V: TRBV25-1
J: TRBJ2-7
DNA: TGTGCCAGCAGAGAATCAGGGTCCTACGAGCAGTACTTC
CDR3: CASRESGSYEQYF

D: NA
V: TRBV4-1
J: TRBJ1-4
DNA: TGCGCCAGCAGCCAAGAGGGCTATAATGAAAAACTGTTTTTT
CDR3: CASSQEGYNEKLFF

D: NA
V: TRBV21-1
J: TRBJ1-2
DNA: TGTGCCAGCAGCAAAGTTGCAGGGCTGGGGGGCTACACCTTC
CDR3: CASSKVAGLGGYTF